This T cell receptor beta chain was found in a study of CD8 T cells in Susac syndrome (dated by TCRdb to between 2019 and 2020). As for the study more broadly: The study used repertoire sequencing to test whether antigen drove CD8+ T cell activation and differentiation in Susac syndrome.

RNA was extracted using the RNeasy kit, and roughly 0.5 to 1 ug of the RNA was reverse transcribed with random hexamers. TCR beta CDR3 regions were amplified with the immunoSEQ multiplex PCR assay covering 54 Vbeta and 13 Jbeta segments. PCR amplification bias was corrected by using a synthetic template baseline for primer optimization and computational correction. Per the source publication's procedure: Reads were assigned to V, D and J genes according to IMGT and analyzed in immunoSEQ Analyzer, with only productive sequences retained. Clonality was calculated as one minus the Shannon entropy normalized by log2 of the number of productive unique sequences. For each patient and control, public and private clones were evaluated within the 100 most prevalent clones. Clones were defined as Susac-specific if absent from the healthy and MS cohorts, from roughly 1,100 published viral clones and from other ImmuneACCESS disease sequences. TCRdb trimmed the raw reads at Q25, called clones with MiXCR and kept productive beta chains. Rows merge per CDR3 protein into single entries with the most common DNA and genes. TCRdb's processing, not the authors' own work, is the source of the V and J calls. The sample yields under 200,000 distinct CDR3 sequences; roughly 92% were counted once. Of the sample, around 0.1% is held by the ten largest clones.

Points the paper makes about the study in general: The number of individuals in the TCR sequencing and HLA analysis was acknowledged as relatively small.

A remark on this clonotype: Which antigen it targets is not known. An end of the junction differs from the germline gene, which may be a read error.

Peripheral blood CD8+ and CD4+ T cells from healthy donors, Susac syndrome patients and multiple sclerosis patients were profiled using high-throughput TCR beta sequencing. Healthy donors were included as age- and sex-matched controls. CD8+ TEMRA cells were enriched by FACS, while bulk CD8+ and CD4+ T cells were purified by magnetic negative isolation. Blood was collected in EDTA tubes and processed within 24 hours, with PBMCs isolated through density gradient centrifugation. PBMCs destined for TCR sequencing were cryopreserved in liquid nitrogen and later thawed in a 37 °C water bath. A purity of at least 90% was achieved for sorted or isolated CD4+, CD8+ and CD8+ TEMRA cells. The germline V gene (reference sequence) sets CDR1 to SSHAT and CDR2 to FNYEAQ. The cysteine opens and the phenylalanine closes a CDR3 of 14 amino acids. Just the 42-base CDR3 DNA is kept, in frame starting at base 1.

This clonotype was sampled from a human donor in good health. The chain employs TRBV7-7 and TRBJ2-3, and TRBD2 aligns with 13 junction nucleotides. Sample: CD4+ T cells from PBMCs. The CDR3 here reads CASSRGLAGDTQYF. At the DNA level, the sequence is TGTGCTAGCAGCCGGGGACTAGCGGGGGATACGCAGTATTTT. Reference TRBV7-7 and TRBJ2-3 genes cover what lies past the CDR3, so the full variable domain is GAGVSQSPRYKVTKRGQDVTLRCDPISSHATLYWYQQALGQGPEFLTYFNYEAQPDKSGLPSDRFSAERPEGSISTLTIQRTEQRDSAMYRCASSRGLAGDTQYFGPGTRLTVL.